Each of the 18 T cell receptor beta chains below was sequenced from the same sample in a study of blood T cell repertoires in COVID-19. Sequencing used immunoSEQ multiplex PCR; TCRdb keeps in-frame clones, though not all of them. The table has about 280,000 clones, around 88% seen once; the top ten hold less than 15%. Material for sequencing was peripheral blood. The receptor source for this set is a woman in her 70s with COVID-19, enrolled during active disease.

J is TRBJ2-3 and V is TRBV18; 8 bases line up with TRBD2. V dropped 3 bases and J dropped 1; count of bases not matched to a gene: 6. CDR1 is KGHSH and CDR2 is LQKENI in the germline V gene. This CDR3 is built from 16 residues. CDR3: CASSPVGSGGTDTQYF. DNA of the CDR3: TGTGCCAGCTCACCCGTGGGTAGCGGGGGCACAGATACGCAGTATTTT.

V is TRBV6-5 and J is TRBJ1-2; possibly TRBD1 for D (5 bases). This CDR3 is built from 16 residues. Germline CDR1 is MNHEY and CDR2 is SVGAGI. The V gene lost 3 bases and the J gene lost 8 bases, with 22 bases spanning the gap. CDR3 protein: CASSYSLGTITSGYTF. CDR3 coding DNA: TGTGCCAGCAGTTATTCGCTCGGGACGATAACTAGCGGCTACACCTTC.

This chain links TRBV6-1 with TRBJ1-2; TRBD1 might be the D (6 bases). The CDR3 is 17 amino acids. Germline loops: CDR1 MNHNS, CDR2 SASEGT. The V and J ends lost 4 bases and 2 bases respectively, with 20 bases between them. CDR3 in amino acids: CASSATGTKAQNYGYTF. The CDR3 DNA is TGTGCCAGCAGTGCCACCGGGACAAAGGCCCAAAACTATGGCTACACCTTC.

This rearrangement joins TRBV5-1 to TRBJ1-2; possible D gene TRBD1, 6 bases. Trimming pared 0 bases from V and 4 bases from J, leaving 13 bases between. Germline V lookup: CDR1 SGHRS, CDR2 YFSETQ. The CDR3 runs to 15 residues. In DNA, the CDR3 is TGCGCCAGCAGCTTGGCTGCAGGGGTTGGCTATGGCTACACCTTC. This translates into CASSLAAGVGYGYTF.

A few counts support this clone. The rearrangement links TRBV4-1 to TRBJ1-2, with D uncertain. The CDR3 extends over 14 amino acids. Germline loops: CDR1 MGHRA, CDR2 YSYEKL. Trimming removed 0 bases from V and 4 bases from J, with 9 bases in between. The chain's CDR3 is CASSQDRTTYGYTF. CDR3 nucleotides: TGCGCCAGCAGCCAAGACAGGACTACCTATGGCTACACCTTC.

This chain connects TRBV28 to TRBJ1-5, with D possibly being TRBD1 (6 bases). V was pared by 4 bases and J by 2 bases, with 12 bases between. The CDR3 is 15 residues long. CDR1 MDHEN and CDR2 SYDVKM come from the germline V gene. CDR3 loop: CASSSPPGGNQPQHF. The CDR3 DNA is TGTGCCAGCAGTTCCCCCCCAGGGGGCAATCAGCCCCAGCATTTT.

Here the CDR3 reads CAWSVNAYRVRYYGYTF. The CDR3 bases are TGTGCCTGGAGTGTTAACGCCTACAGGGTGCGGTACTATGGCTACACCTTC. The J gene is TRBJ1-2, the V gene TRBV30; D possibly corresponds to TRBD1 (6 bases). The CDR3 extends over 17 amino acids. Between the trimmed V and J ends, which lost 0 bases and 3 bases, there was a span of 20 bases. In germline, CDR1 is GTSNPN, CDR2 SVGIG (reference sequence).

In its sample, this clone was seen a few times. The chain uses TRBV2 and TRBJ1-5; a possible D gene is TRBD1 (6 bases). The V end lost 5 bases, the J end lost 6 bases, and 11 bases lay between the germline ends. CDR1 SNHLY and CDR2 FYNNEI come from the germline V gene. The CDR3 runs 13 residues. CDR3 amino acids: CASSFGGSQPQHF. The CDR3 coding sequence is TGTGCCAGCAGTTTTGGGGGCTCTCAGCCCCAGCATTTT.

This chain uses TRBV19 with TRBJ1-4; D ambiguous. The CDR3 contains 15 residues. The germline V gene has CDR1 LNHDA and CDR2 SQIVND (reference sequence). V gave up 6 bases and J gave up 0 bases, with 11 bases separating them. The chain's CDR3 is CASRDYLSTNEKLFF. The CDR3 bases are TGTGCCAGTAGGGACTACCTCTCAACTAATGAAAAACTGTTTTTT. The full variable domain, with the rest looked up from reference TRBV19 and TRBJ1-4, is DGGITQSPKYLFRKEGQNVTLSCEQNLNHDAMYWYRQDPGQGLRLIYYSQIVNDFQKGDIAEGYSVSREKKESFPLTVTSAQKNPTAFYLCASRDYLSTNEKLFFGSGTQLSVL.

The chain recombines TRBV2 with TRBJ2-1; TRBD2 aligns across 13 bases. J gave up 8 bases and V 4 bases, and 2 bases lay outside the gene matches. Germline V gene lookup returns CDR1 SNHLY and CDR2 FYNNEI. CDR3 length equals 14 residues. CDR3 residues: CASSVGLAGYEQFF. The CDR3 nucleotides read TGTGCCAGCAGTGTGGGACTAGCGGGGTATGAGCAGTTCTTC.

The rearrangement joins TRBV5-8 to TRBJ1-2; possibly TRBD1 for D (6 bases). The CDR3 length is 16 residues. V lost 3 bases, J lost 0 bases, and 15 bases lay in between. In germline, CDR1 is SGHTS, CDR2 YDEGEE. The CDR3 coding sequence is TGTGCCAGCAGCTGGGGTGTGGACAGAACTAACTATGGCTACACCTTC. This gives the protein CASSWGVDRTNYGYTF. Looking up the rest from reference TRBV5-8 and TRBJ1-2 gives the full variable domain: EAGVTQSPTHLIKTRGQQATLRCSPISGHTSVYWYQQALGLGLQFLLWYDEGEERNRGNFPPRFSGRQFPNYSSELNVNALELEDSALYLCASSWGVDRTNYGYTFGSGTRLTVV.

This chain uses TRBV5-8 with TRBJ2-7, with D uncertain. The CDR3 is 11 residues long. V was clipped by 4 bases and J by 3 bases, with 5 bases between them. Per the germline V gene, CDR1 is SGHTS and CDR2 is YDEGEE. The CDR3 DNA sequence: TGTGCCAGCAGCAACAGCTACGAGCAGTACTTC. As protein: CASSNSYEQYF.

The rearrangement uses TRBV15 and TRBJ1-6, with no clear D. V lost 1 base to trimming and J lost 8 bases, with 3 bases between them. The CDR3 is 12 residues long. Per germline, CDR1 LNHNV and CDR2 YYDKDF (reference sequence). The CDR3 reads CATSRADSPLHF. The DNA of the CDR3 is TGTGCCACCAGCAGAGCCGATTCACCCCTCCACTTT. The variable domain in full, completed from reference TRBV15 and TRBJ1-6, reads DAMVIQNPRYQVTQFGKPVTLSCSQTLNHNVMYWYQQKSSQAPKLLFHYYDKDFNNEADTPDNFQSRRPNTSFCFLDIRSPGLGDTAMYLCATSRADSPLHFGNGTRLTVT.

The rearrangement joins TRBV12-5 to TRBJ1-1, with no clear D. The CDR3 length is 17 residues. Germline loops: CDR1 LGHNT, CDR2 FRNRAP. The V end lost 4 bases, the J end lost 0 bases, and 18 bases lay between the germline ends. The CDR3 loop reads CASGSPGRTPMNTEAFF. CDR3 coding DNA: TGTGCTAGTGGTTCCCCCGGTCGCACGCCTATGAACACTGAAGCTTTCTTT.

This clone came up a few times. This chain links TRBV7-7 with TRBJ2-2, with TRBD2 matching 8 bases. The CDR3 totals 16 residues. Trimming at V came to 5 bases and at J to 7 bases, leaving 12 bases not matched to a gene. Germline CDR1 reads SSHAT; CDR2 reads FNYEAQ (reference sequence). CDR3 amino acids: CASSARAGEIDGELFF. The CDR3 coding sequence is TGTGCCAGCAGCGCGCGAGCGGGGGAGATCGACGGGGAGCTGTTTTTT.

V usage is TRBV4-1 and J usage is TRBJ1-4; a possible D gene is TRBD1 (5 bases). Germline V gene data show CDR1 as MGHRA and CDR2 as YSYEKL. The V gene lost 4 bases and the J gene lost 5 bases, with 11 bases spanning the gap. This CDR3 has 14 residues. The CDR3 nucleotides are TGCGCCAGCAGCCCGGTCGCAGGGAATGAAAAACTGTTTTTT. It specifies CASSPVAGNEKLFF.

V is TRBV7-2 and J is TRBJ2-5; D gene uncertain. From germline, CDR1 is SGHTA and CDR2 FQGNSA. The germline V and J ends were trimmed by 5 bases and 4 bases, with 17 bases remaining between them. The CDR3 spans 15 residues. The CDR3 region is CASSPLGVGRETQYF. In DNA, the CDR3 is TGTGCCAGCAGCCCCCTGGGCGTAGGTAGAGAGACCCAGTACTTC.

This clone was detected only once. This chain joins TRBV4-1 and TRBJ2-3, with TRBD2 as a possible D gene (5 bases). This CDR3 is 14 amino acids long. Germline V CDR1 and CDR2: MGHRA, YSYEKL. V was shortened by 8 bases and J by 2 bases, with 14 bases between the two germline ends. The CDR3: CASGPGVLTDTQYF. CDR3 DNA: TGCGCCAGCGGCCCCGGGGTTCTCACAGATACGCAGTATTTT.